These 16 T cell receptor beta chains were sequenced from one sample in a study of beta chain features in type 1 diabetes. cDNA synthesis used the whole RNA isolate, giving expressed TCRB sequences. Here immunoSEQ multiplex PCR was the method, and the copy in TCRdb shows in-frame clones only, minus some. The sample lists under 900,000 clones, roughly a sixth occurring once. The sample consisted of naive CD4+ T cells from blood. Receptors originate from a woman aged 18-30 years in good health.

This clone appeared a few times. CDR3 bases: TGTGCCAGCAGCTTCCGGGATACCGGGGAGCTGTTTTTT. Translating it yields CASSFRDTGELFF. The chain is built from TRBV7-9 and TRBJ2-2; a weak D match, TRBD2 (5 bases). The CDR3 runs to 13 residues. The ends were cut back, 3 bases at V and 5 bases at J, with 7 bases in the middle. Germline loops: CDR1 SEHNR, CDR2 FQNEAQ (reference sequence).

The chain joins TRBV7-9 to TRBJ2-3; no reliable D call. Trimming shortened V by 0 bases and J by 7 bases, and 8 bases separated the two germline ends. There are 13 residues in the CDR3. Germline V lookup: CDR1 SEHNR, CDR2 FQNEAQ (reference sequence). The CDR3 loop reads CASSLAQPNTQYF. The CDR3 DNA reads TGTGCCAGCAGCTTAGCACAACCGAATACGCAGTATTTT.

The V gene is TRBV18, the J gene TRBJ2-7, with D possibly matching TRBD2 (5 bases). The CDR3 is 15 residues long. The V end was cut by 1 base, the J end by 2 bases, with 12 bases between. CDR1 and CDR2 (germline): KGHSH, LQKENI. The CDR3 reads CASSPRTDGTYEQYF. The CDR3 bases are TGTGCCAGCTCACCACGAACCGACGGGACCTACGAGCAGTACTTC.

In regard to this clone: Other DNA variants within this sample encode the same CDR3. The chain uses TRBV5-1 and TRBJ2-1; D is unresolved. From germline, CDR1 is SGHRS and CDR2 YFSETQ. V gave up 0 bases and J gave up 3 bases, with 4 bases separating them. The CDR3 spans 13 residues. In nucleotides, the CDR3 is TGCGCCAGCAGCTTGGGCCTCTACAATGAGCAGTTCTTC. Protein product: CASSLGLYNEQFF.

The chain combines TRBV5-1 with TRBJ1-4; 7 nucleotides match TRBD1. CDR1 and CDR2 from the germline V gene are SGHRS and YFSETQ. Trimming at V came to 4 bases and at J to 3 bases, leaving 0 bases not matched to a gene. The CDR3 contains 13 residues. The DNA of the CDR3 is TGCGCCAGCAGCGGGACAGCTAATGAAAAACTGTTTTTT. It translates to CASSGTANEKLFF.

This chain links TRBV18 with TRBJ2-3; D perhaps matches TRBD1 (5 bases). V lost 4 bases and J 4 bases, leaving 18 bases between the germline ends. This CDR3 is 16 amino acids long. Germline assignment: CDR1 KGHSH and CDR2 LQKENI. The chain's CDR3 is CASSQQTVWGADTQYF. The DNA for the CDR3 is TGTGCCAGCTCACAACAGACAGTATGGGGCGCAGATACGCAGTATTTT.

The rearrangement uses TRBV15 and TRBJ1-4, with 9 bases identical to TRBD1. Germline V gene data show CDR1 as LNHNV and CDR2 as YYDKDF (reference sequence). The length of the CDR3 is 18 residues. After removal of 5 bases from V and 6 bases from J, the junction contained 16 bases not matched to a gene. CDR3 sequence: CATSDPDRYGTGYEKLFF. CDR3 nucleotide sequence: TGTGCCACCAGCGATCCAGACCGCTACGGGACAGGGTATGAAAAACTGTTTTTT.

The CDR3 DNA reads TGTGCCAGCAGCCCCATCGGCGTGAACACTGAAGCTTTCTTT. Encoded protein: CASSPIGVNTEAFF. The chain uses TRBV9 and TRBJ1-1; no reliable D call. Germline V gene lookup returns CDR1 SGDLS and CDR2 YYNGEE. The V end lost 4 bases, the J end lost 0 bases, and 10 bases lay between the germline ends. The CDR3 is 14 amino acids.

This sequence joins TRBV15 and TRBJ2-7; D perhaps matches TRBD1 (6 bases). V gave up 4 bases and J gave up 0 bases, with 25 bases separating them. This CDR3 contains 19 residues. Germline values: CDR1 LNHNV, CDR2 YYDKDF (reference sequence). CDR3 in DNA: TGTGCCACCAGCACTAGTACAGGGTCCACGGGCTGGGGCTCCTACGAGCAGTACTTC. Translating gives CATSTSTGSTGWGSYEQYF.

Only a few counts were recorded for this clone. The chain joins TRBV4-3 to TRBJ2-7; TRBD1 is a possible D gene (5 bases). This CDR3 contains 17 residues. With 2 bases removed from V and 1 base from J, the gap between germline ends came to 18 bases. Germline lookup yields CDR1 LGHNA and CDR2 YSLEER. The CDR3 nucleotides are TGCGCCAGCAGCCAAAGATACAGGCAGCCTTTTTCCTACGAGCAGTACTTC. Its translation is CASSQRYRQPFSYEQYF.

This clone was detected ten times or more. The genes are TRBV4-3 and TRBJ1-4; 9 bases line up with TRBD1. CDR1 and CDR2 (germline): LGHNA, YSLEER. V lost 0 bases to trimming and J lost 10 bases; unmatched junction nucleotides: 6. This CDR3 contains 15 residues. CDR3 residues: CASSQDRDRARKLFF. The CDR3 region has the DNA TGCGCCAGCAGCCAAGATCGGGACAGGGCGAGAAAACTGTTTTTT.

The chain uses TRBV11-2 and TRBJ2-1; D gene uncertain. The CDR3 covers 11 residues. Germline CDR1 is SGHAT and CDR2 is FQNNGV. V was cut by 5 bases and J by 7 bases, with 6 bases left in between. Written as DNA, the CDR3 is TGTGCCAGCAGCAGTAGTAATGAGCAGTTCTTC. Its protein is CASSSSNEQFF. The whole variable domain, filled in from reference TRBV11-2 and TRBJ2-1, reads EAGVAQSPRYKIIEKRQSVAFWCNPISGHATLYWYQQILGQGPKLLIQFQNNGVVDDSQLPKDRFSAERLKGVDSTLKIQPAKLEDSAVYLCASSSSNEQFFGPGTRLTVL.

This chain links TRBV27 with TRBJ2-7; no reliable D call. Trimming stripped 0 bases from V and 5 bases from J, with 14 bases between. This CDR3 has 15 amino acids. Germline values: CDR1 MNHEY, CDR2 SMNVEV (reference sequence). The CDR3 is CASSLSYRLPDEQYF. The CDR3 DNA reads TGTGCCAGCAGTTTATCGTACCGACTCCCAGACGAGCAGTACTTC.

This clone was picked up a small number of times. The rearrangement uses TRBV4-3 and TRBJ2-2, with unresolved D. The CDR3 has 15 amino acids. Germline loops: CDR1 LGHNA, CDR2 YSLEER. The V end was cut by 0 bases, the J end by 2 bases, with 7 bases between. The CDR3 spells CASSQERTNTGELFF. CDR3 DNA: TGCGCCAGCAGCCAAGAAAGAACTAACACCGGGGAGCTGTTTTTT.

This clone turned up a few times. The chain employs TRBV9 and TRBJ1-1; 12 bases match TRBD1. Germline CDR1 reads SGDLS; CDR2 reads YYNGEE. The CDR3 is made up of 18 amino acids. Trimming removed 0 bases from V and 0 bases from J; junction bases left unmatched: 6. The CDR3 DNA is TGTGCCAGCAGCGTAGGCTTAGGGACAGGGGGCATGAACACTGAAGCTTTCTTT. This encodes CASSVGLGTGGMNTEAFF.

Only a few counts were recorded for this clone. The rearrangement uses TRBV7-9 and TRBJ1-5; 9 nucleotides match TRBD1. From germline, CDR1 is SEHNR and CDR2 FQNEAQ (reference sequence). Trimming took 5 bases from V and 4 from J; bases not matched to a gene: 6. The CDR3 totals 15 residues. DNA of the CDR3: TGTGCCAGCAGCCAATCCGGGACAGGGAATCAGCCCCAGCATTTT. Amino acid sequence: CASSQSGTGNQPQHF.